This T cell receptor beta chain was documented in a study of cytomegalovirus exposure and HLA in healthy donors. CDR1 and CDR2 (germline): MNHNS, SASEGT. V was pared by 8 bases and J by 3 bases, with 11 bases between. The CDR3 sequence is 12 residues long. PCR primers comprised 60 Vbeta and 13 Jbeta primers. Clones were sequenced by immunoSEQ multiplex PCR, and TCRdb holds only the in-frame ones, with some missing. Of about 120,000 clones listed, 65% to 80% are singletons. The study, taken as a whole, reports: The authors enumerated over 150 TCR beta chains as linked to cytomegalovirus. In a later analysis, around 18,000 TCR beta sequences were associated with HLA alleles at 0.05 false discovery rate.

Regarding this clone: What it recognizes is unknown.

This rearrangement joins TRBV6-1 to TRBJ2-7, with a weak D call TRBD1 (5 bases). Sequencing used PBMCs. The clonotype was recovered from a woman aged 40 to 55 in good health and CMV-seropositive. CDR3 DNA sequence: TGTGCCAGCGGAACAGGATTCTACGAGCAGTACTTC. Translated: CASGTGFYEQYF.